This note documents a single T cell receptor beta chain sequence. With V trimmed by 0 bases and J by 1 base, 1 base remained unmatched. This CDR3 region has 17 residues. Germline V gene data show CDR1 as LGHDT and CDR2 as YNNKEL (reference sequence). Assay: immunoSEQ multiplex PCR; the TCRdb copy retains only in-frame clones and omits some. The profile shows approximately 96,000 clones, over 75% of them singletons. The source of the sample is a study of blood T cell repertoires in COVID-19. Study background: PBMCs, B-cell-depleted T cells, or T cells were the source of the cDNA or gDNA that made up the material.

The TCR was taken from an elderly woman with acute or convalescent COVID-19. The J gene is TRBJ2-3, the V gene TRBV3-1 (or the pseudogene TRBV3-2); the match to TRBD2 covers 13 bases. Sequenced input: peripheral blood. The CDR3 loop reads CASSQEGLAGGTDTQYF. In DNA, the CDR3 is TGTGCCAGCAGCCAAGAAGGACTAGCGGGGGGCACAGATACGCAGTATTTT.